One T cell receptor beta chain is described in this entry. On average, the one heparinised blood draw given by each donor was approximately 0.12 L. CDR1 is SGHNT, CDR2 YYREEE, per germline (reference sequence). This CDR3 comprises 13 residues. V was cut by 4 bases and J by 4 bases, with 11 bases left in between. Expressed TCRB transcripts were sequenced, since all the RNA that had been isolated was reverse transcribed. TCRdb's copy holds only in-frame clones and misses some; the assay was immunoSEQ multiplex PCR. Of under 500,000 clones listed, 30% were seen once; the top ten hold almost 0.065%. This sample is part of a study of beta chain features in type 1 diabetes.

The chain recombines TRBV5-4 with TRBJ1-1, with a tentative D call TRBD1 (6 bases). The sequence came from a man between 18 and 35 years old in good health. Material for sequencing was naive CD4+ T cells from blood. CDR3 protein: CASSPGQLTEAFF. Here the CDR3 DNA reads TGTGCCAGCAGCCCCGGACAGCTCACTGAAGCTTTCTTT.